The 14 T cell receptor beta chains below were found in one sample sequenced in a study of blood T cell repertoires in COVID-19. The repertoire was sequenced with immunoSEQ multiplex PCR; TCRdb's copy has only in-frame clones and lacks some. The table lists 25,000 to 35,000 clones, approximately 89% of them singletons, with around 7% in the top ten. Sequenced input: peripheral blood. These receptor sequences come from a human donor in a cohort sampled during active COVID-19.

V gene TRBV7-3 combines with J gene TRBJ2-3; 10 nucleotides match TRBD1. The CDR3 totals 15 residues. Trimming removed 3 bases from V and 5 bases from J; junction bases left unmatched: 5. CDR1 is SGHTA, CDR2 FQGTGA, per germline. In DNA form, the CDR3 reads TGTGCCAGCAGCTTGACAGGGGGCATGGGAGATACGCAGTATTTT. Translating gives CASSLTGGMGDTQYF.

This rearrangement joins TRBV5-5 to TRBJ1-3; 7 bases line up with TRBD1. The germline gives CDR1 SGHKS, CDR2 YYEKEE (reference sequence). V gave up 3 bases and J gave up 0 bases; unmatched junction bases: 6. The CDR3 totals 16 residues. The CDR3 region is CASSSTGPSSGNTIYF. The CDR3, as DNA: TGTGCCAGCAGCTCGACAGGGCCTAGCTCTGGAAACACCATATATTTT. Looking up the rest from reference TRBV5-5 and TRBJ1-3 gives the full variable domain: DAGVTQSPTHLIKTRGQQVTLRCSPISGHKSVSWYQQVLGQGPQFIFQYYEKEERGRGNFPDRFSARQFPNYSSELNVNALLLGDSALYLCASSSTGPSSGNTIYFGEGSWLTVV.

The chain links TRBV4-2 to TRBJ2-7; 8 bases are a match to TRBD1. J lost 4 bases, V lost 5 bases, and 7 bases had no gene match. This CDR3 comprises 14 residues. Germline CDR1 is LGHNA and CDR2 is YNFKEQ. Here the CDR3 DNA reads TGTGCCAGCAGCGTAGGACAGGGCTCTTACGAGCAGTACTTC. Amino acid sequence: CASSVGQGSYEQYF.

The chain has TRBV12-3 or TRBV12-4 and TRBJ1-5; D not resolved. The CDR3 covers 13 residues. Between the trimmed V and J ends, which lost 2 bases and 5 bases, there was a span of 7 bases. The CDR3 DNA reads TGTGCCAGCAGTTTAAACTCACATCAGCCCCAGCATTTT. Its protein product is CASSLNSHQPQHF.

The gene calls are TRBV27 and TRBJ2-3, with 16 bases matching TRBD2. This CDR3 is 18 amino acids long. J gave up 2 bases and V 5 bases, and 7 bases lay outside the gene matches. The germline gives CDR1 MNHEY, CDR2 SMNVEV (reference sequence). CDR3 protein: CASSTGTSGRAPTDTQYF. DNA for the CDR3: TGTGCCAGCAGTACCGGGACTAGCGGGAGGGCCCCCACAGATACGCAGTATTTT.

This chain links TRBV5-8 with TRBJ1-1; 7 bases agree with TRBD1. The length of the CDR3 is 14 residues. CDR1 SGHTS and CDR2 YDEGEE come from the germline V gene. With 3 bases clipped from V and 1 base from J, the junction kept 3 bases outside the gene matches. The CDR3 nucleotides are TGTGCCAGCAGCTGGGGACAGCAGAACACTGAAGCTTTCTTT. Its protein is CASSWGQQNTEAFF.

The chain employs TRBV28 and TRBJ1-4, with D tentatively TRBD1 (6 bases). Germline V gives CDR1 MDHEN, CDR2 SYDVKM. The CDR3 sequence is 15 residues long. Deletions cut 7 bases from V and 0 bases from J, with 12 bases between. Here the CDR3 reads CASNLGTTTNEKLFF. CDR3 DNA sequence: TGTGCCAGCAATTTGGGGACAACAACTAATGAAAAACTGTTTTTT.

Comment on this clone: A junction boundary mismatches the germline segment, possibly from a read error. The chain uses TRBV18 and TRBJ1-6; D unclear. From germline, CDR1 is KGHSH and CDR2 LQKENI. The CDR3 runs to 12 residues. The CDR3 DNA reads TGTGCCAGCTCACCACCGATCAGGCCCAAATACTTT. The encoded protein is CASSPPIRPKYF.

The chain combines TRBV5-1 with TRBJ2-7, with 8 nucleotides matching TRBD1. V lost 4 bases to trimming and J lost 3 bases; unmatched junction nucleotides: 3. Germline CDR1 is SGHRS and CDR2 is YFSETQ. This CDR3 region has 13 residues. The CDR3 sequence: CASSTGQVYEQYF. The CDR3 region has the DNA TGCGCCAGCAGCACGGGACAGGTCTACGAGCAGTACTTC. The whole variable domain, remainder taken from reference TRBV5-1 and TRBJ2-7, is KAGVTQTPRYLIKTRGQQVTLSCSPISGHRSVSWYQQTPGQGLQFLFEYFSETQRNKGNFPGRFSGRQFSNSRSEMNVSTLELGDSALYLCASSTGQVYEQYFGPGTRLTVT.

The chain employs TRBV20-1 and TRBJ2-3; 16 bases map to TRBD2. CDR1 is DFQATT, CDR2 SNEGSKA, per germline (reference sequence). With V trimmed by 3 bases and J by 4 bases, 13 bases remained unmatched. The CDR3 sequence is 19 residues long. CDR3 residues: CSASTGSGTSGRASDTQYF. The DNA of the CDR3 is TGCAGTGCTAGTACCGGCAGTGGGACTAGCGGGAGGGCGTCAGATACGCAGTATTTT.

This sequence joins TRBV27 and TRBJ1-5; D gene ambiguous. The germline V and J ends were trimmed by 4 bases and 6 bases, with 10 bases remaining between them. CDR1 is MNHEY, CDR2 SMNVEV, per germline (reference sequence). The CDR3 is made up of 13 amino acids. The CDR3 loop is CASSSGRGQPQHF. CDR3 bases: TGTGCCAGCAGTTCCGGACGGGGTCAGCCCCAGCATTTT.

This rearrangement joins TRBV11-2 to TRBJ2-5; TRBD2 aligns across 10 bases. Germline V gene lookup returns CDR1 SGHAT and CDR2 FQNNGV. This CDR3 comprises 19 residues. V lost 5 bases and J lost 5; bases outside the gene matches: 20. The CDR3 is CASSPNSILLAGVGETQYF. CDR3 DNA: TGTGCCAGCAGCCCAAACTCGATACTGCTAGCGGGAGTTGGTGAGACCCAGTACTTC.

The chain couples TRBV6-2 or TRBV6-3 to TRBJ2-1, with a weak D call TRBD1 (5 bases). Germline values: CDR1 MNHEY, CDR2 SVGEGT. The CDR3 is made up of 15 amino acids. V was cut by 5 bases and J by 4 bases, with 15 bases left in between. This CDR3 is CASSHHRRTYNEQFF. The CDR3 bases are TGTGCCAGCAGTCACCACAGGAGAACATACAATGAGCAGTTCTTC.

The CDR3 is CASSTGQPDTQYF. The DNA of the CDR3 is TGTGCCAGCAGCACCGGACAGCCAGATACGCAGTATTTT. The V gene is TRBV7-3, the J gene TRBJ2-3; D possibly corresponds to TRBD1 (6 bases). The CDR3 extends over 13 amino acids. V lost 5 bases to trimming and J lost 4 bases, with 10 bases between them. In germline, CDR1 is SGHTA, CDR2 FQGTGA.